This T cell receptor (beta chain) came from a study of identical twins. TCRdb analysed the 5' RACE reads with MiXCR anew, one entry per CDR3 protein. The repertoire holds about 240,000 distinct CDR3 sequences, with over 9.5% as singletons. CDR1 and CDR2 from the germline V gene are DFQATT and SNEGSKA (reference sequence). This CDR3 spans 13 amino acids. Trimming pared 2 bases from V and 0 bases from J, leaving 7 bases between. The same data also went into a second study, on yellow fever vaccine responses in identical twins.

V is TRBV20-1 and J is TRBJ2-5; D is ambiguous. Source material: memory (CD45RO+) T cells sorted from blood. The TCR originated in a young woman in good health. CDR3 nucleotides: TGCAGTGCTAGACTCCCGTACCAAGAGACCCAGTACTTC. Translated: CSARLPYQETQYF.